These 12 T cell receptor beta chains originate from one sample sequenced in a study of PD-1 blockade in mismatch repair-deficient tumors. The method was immunoSEQ multiplex PCR; TCRdb's version includes in-frame clones alone and lacks a portion of them. The repertoire holds about 100,000 clones, about 79% seen once, with around 5.8% in the top ten. The sequences come from peripheral blood, collected roughly 36 weeks after starting pembrolizumab. These receptors were collected from an adult with mismatch repair-deficient cancer.

This chain joins TRBV9 and TRBJ1-4; tentatively, D is TRBD1 (5 bases). The germline CDR1 and CDR2 sequences are SGDLS and YYNGEE. Trimming pared 3 bases from V and 6 bases from J, leaving 18 bases between. The CDR3 has 16 residues. CDR3 sequence (DNA): TGTGCCAGCAGCGCCGGAGACGACAGAGCCTATGAAAAACTGTTTTTT. Translating it yields CASSAGDDRAYEKLFF.

The chain uses TRBV5-1 and TRBJ2-3; a possible D gene is TRBD2 (5 bases). From germline, CDR1 is SGHRS and CDR2 YFSETQ. Deletions cut 4 bases from V and 0 bases from J, with 15 bases between. CDR3 length: 16 amino acids. CDR3 nucleotide sequence: TGCGCCAGCAGCCCCTCGACGGGGAGAAGCACAGATACGCAGTATTTT. This gives the protein CASSPSTGRSTDTQYF.

This chain connects TRBV9 to TRBJ2-1; D is undetermined. Trimming took 0 bases from V and 2 from J, leaving 12 bases between them. The CDR3 sequence is 16 residues long. Germline V gene lookup returns CDR1 SGDLS and CDR2 YYNGEE. CDR3 region: CASSVGQRSTYNEQFF. In nucleotides, the CDR3 is TGTGCCAGCAGCGTAGGGCAGCGATCGACCTACAATGAGCAGTTCTTC.

V usage is TRBV19 and J usage is TRBJ1-1; D perhaps matches TRBD1 (6 bases). The CDR3 consists of 14 residues. Trimming shortened V by 8 bases and J by 2 bases, and 15 bases separated the two germline ends. Germline V gives CDR1 LNHDA, CDR2 SQIVND (reference sequence). The CDR3 coding sequence is TGTGCCAGTGGTTTACAGGGTGCCAACACTGAAGCTTTCTTT. Translated: CASGLQGANTEAFF.

The V call is TRBV6-1, the J call TRBJ1-1; tentative D call: TRBD1 (6 bases). CDR3 length: 14 amino acids. Germline loops: CDR1 MNHNS, CDR2 SASEGT. V dropped 4 bases and J dropped 0 bases, with 9 bases sitting between them. CDR3 nucleotide sequence: TGTGCCAGCAGTGGGACAGTCATGAACACTGAAGCTTTCTTT. As protein: CASSGTVMNTEAFF.

This sequence joins TRBV6-4 and TRBJ2-1, with unresolved D. The CDR3 length is 15 residues. Germline CDR1 is MRHNA and CDR2 is SNTAGT. Between the trimmed V and J ends, which lost 3 bases and 2 bases, there was a span of 11 bases. The CDR3: CASSEMGQPYNEQFF. CDR3 DNA: TGTGCCAGCAGTGAAATGGGCCAGCCCTACAATGAGCAGTTCTTC.

The V and J genes are TRBV7-2 and TRBJ1-2, with unresolved D. V gave up 7 bases and J gave up 0 bases, with 15 bases separating them. Per germline, CDR1 SGHTA and CDR2 FQGNSA. This CDR3 has 15 residues. CDR3 loop: CASNADDRTNYGYTF. CDR3 sequence (DNA): TGTGCCAGCAACGCCGACGACCGGACTAACTATGGCTACACCTTC.

This clone has a handful of counts. The chain links TRBV7-6 to TRBJ1-5; D gene uncertain. CDR1 is SGHVS and CDR2 is FNYEAQ in the germline V gene. CDR3 length equals 13 residues. V was cut by 5 bases and J by 5 bases, with 10 bases left in between. The chain's CDR3 is CASSPSHYQPQHF. In nucleotides, the CDR3 is TGTGCCAGCAGCCCCTCTCATTATCAGCCCCAGCATTTT.

V and J are TRBV9 and TRBJ2-7; D remains unclear. From germline, CDR1 is SGDLS and CDR2 YYNGEE. Deletions cut 2 bases from V and 3 bases from J, with 15 bases between. The CDR3 length is 15 residues. CDR3 amino acids: CASSVGDHSNYEQYF. CDR3 nucleotides: TGTGCCAGCAGCGTCGGCGACCATTCGAACTACGAGCAGTACTTC.

V gene TRBV19 combines with J gene TRBJ2-1; 11 nucleotides agree with TRBD2. Germline CDR1 and CDR2: LNHDA and SQIVND (reference sequence). The CDR3 contains 14 residues. V shed 7 bases and J 9 bases; nucleotides not matched to a gene: 8. DNA for the CDR3: TGTGCCAGTATTCGGACTAGCGGGTATGGTGAGCAGTTCTTC. Translating it yields CASIRTSGYGEQFF.

The genes are TRBV2 and TRBJ1-1, with no clear D. From germline, CDR1 is SNHLY and CDR2 FYNNEI. The CDR3 loop spans 11 amino acids. Between the trimmed V and J ends, which lost 8 bases and 3 bases, there was a span of 7 bases. The CDR3: CASRAYTEAFF. CDR3 in DNA: TGTGCCAGCCGGGCCTACACTGAAGCTTTCTTT.

The chain uses TRBV19 and TRBJ2-1, with TRBD2 matching over 8 bases. Germline V gives CDR1 LNHDA, CDR2 SQIVND (reference sequence). V shed 7 bases, J shed 7 bases, and the junction held 12 bases outside the gene matches. CDR3 size: 15 residues. Here the CDR3 reads CASTTPGLAGNEQFF. In nucleotides, the CDR3 is TGTGCCAGTACCACCCCAGGACTAGCCGGTAATGAGCAGTTCTTC.